This entry lists 22 T cell receptor beta chains sequenced from one sample in a study of blood T cell repertoires in COVID-19. Assay: immunoSEQ multiplex PCR; the TCRdb copy retains only in-frame clones and omits some. This table holds some 130,000 clones, approximately 88% found once. The sample was peripheral blood. These receptors were obtained from a man aged 45-65 years with acute or convalescent COVID-19.

The rearrangement joins TRBV19 to TRBJ1-3, with D hard to call. Germline CDR1 and CDR2: LNHDA and SQIVND (reference sequence). This CDR3 region has 15 residues. V was cut by 0 bases and J by 0 bases, with 6 bases left in between. The CDR3 nucleotides are TGTGCCAGTAGTATAGACCCTAACTCTGGAAACACCATATATTTT. This gives the protein CASSIDPNSGNTIYF. The entire variable domain, with the rest obtained from reference TRBV19 and TRBJ1-3, is as follows: DGGITQSPKYLFRKEGQNVTLSCEQNLNHDAMYWYRQDPGQGLRLIYYSQIVNDFQKGDIAEGYSVSREKKESFPLTVTSAQKNPTAFYLCASSIDPNSGNTIYFGEGSWLTVV.

This chain links TRBV12-3 or TRBV12-4 with TRBJ2-3; maybe TRBD2 (5 bases). The CDR3 loop spans 11 amino acids. The ends were cut back, 3 bases at V and 15 bases at J, with 13 bases in the middle. Here the CDR3 reads CASSLAGIPYF. The CDR3 DNA reads as TGTGCCAGCAGTTTGGCGGGTATTCCTTATTTT.

V and J are TRBV5-1 and TRBJ2-1; D unclear. CDR3 size: 14 residues. The germline CDR1 and CDR2 sequences are SGHRS and YFSETQ. V gave up 1 base and J gave up 1 base, with 6 bases separating them. The DNA for the CDR3 is TGCGCCAGCAGCTTGTCGAGTTCCTACAATGAGCAGTTCTTC. Translating it yields CASSLSSSYNEQFF.

This clone occurred a few times. The CDR3 region has the DNA TGTGCCAGCTCACCAATAGGTCCGGAGGACGAGCAGTACTTC. Its translation is CASSPIGPEDEQYF. The chain uses TRBV18 and TRBJ2-7, with TRBD2 as a possible D gene (5 bases). The V gene lost 2 bases and the J gene lost 5 bases, with 13 bases spanning the gap. Germline loops: CDR1 KGHSH, CDR2 LQKENI. The CDR3 spans 14 residues.

This clone occurred a few times. This chain's CDR3 is CASSLTGNQPQHF. The CDR3 DNA reads as TGTGCCAGCAGCTTAACGGGTAACCAGCCCCAGCATTTT. The chain links TRBV7-9 to TRBJ1-5; the D is unclear. The CDR3 runs 13 residues. V was clipped by 2 bases and J by 7 bases, with 9 bases between them. Germline CDR1 is SEHNR and CDR2 is FQNEAQ (reference sequence).

The V call is TRBV15, the J call TRBJ2-2, with a tentative D call TRBD1 (5 bases). Germline V gives CDR1 LNHNV, CDR2 YYDKDF (reference sequence). The CDR3 is 14 amino acids. V lost 3 bases, J lost 3 bases, and 8 bases lay in between. The CDR3 is CATSRDTYTGELFF. The CDR3 DNA follows: TGTGCCACCAGCAGGGACACCTACACCGGGGAGCTGTTTTTT.

In its sample, this clone was seen a few times. The rearrangement uses TRBV19 and TRBJ1-4; 8 bases match TRBD1. Germline CDR1 LNHDA, CDR2 SQIVND (reference sequence). V lost 5 bases and J lost 7; bases outside the gene matches: 6. The CDR3 is 14 amino acids. The CDR3 sequence: CASSPRGRVEKLFF. DNA for the CDR3: TGTGCCAGTAGTCCCAGGGGGCGCGTTGAAAAACTGTTTTTT.

The chain carries TRBV19 and TRBJ1-1; 7 nucleotides align to TRBD1. The CDR3 has 14 residues. Germline assignment: CDR1 LNHDA and CDR2 SQIVND (reference sequence). Unmatched junction bases numbered 3, after V lost 4 bases and J lost 1 base. The CDR3 region is CASSKQGTNTEAFF. The CDR3 bases are TGTGCCAGTAGTAAACAGGGGACGAACACTGAAGCTTTCTTT.

CDR3 coding DNA: TGTGCCAGCGCCTCCGGTGCCGAAACGCAGTATTTT. Its translation is CASASGAETQYF. The chain carries TRBV9 and TRBJ2-3; D gene ambiguous. V lost 7 bases and J lost 9, with 15 bases in between. CDR1 is SGDLS and CDR2 is YYNGEE in the germline V gene. The CDR3 runs to 12 residues.

The CDR3 loop reads CASSLGRGETQYF. The CDR3 coding sequence is TGTGCCAGCAGCTTAGGGCGCGGGGAAACGCAGTATTTT. The chain carries TRBV7-2 and TRBJ2-3; weak D call: TRBD2 (6 bases). Between the trimmed V and J ends, which lost 1 base and 9 bases, there was a span of 11 bases. CDR1 is SGHTA, CDR2 FQGNSA, per germline. The CDR3 sequence is 13 residues long. Complete variable domain (other parts from reference TRBV7-2 and TRBJ2-3): GAGVSQSPSNKVTEKGKDVELRCDPISGHTALYWYRQSLGQGLEFLIYFQGNSAPDKSGLPSDRFSAERTGGSVSTLTIQRTQQEDSAVYLCASSLGRGETQYFGPGTRLTVL.

This clone was picked up one time. The chain carries TRBV5-1 and TRBJ1-4; unclear D gene. Trimming pared 1 base from V and 5 bases from J, leaving 15 bases between. CDR3 size: 16 residues. Germline loops: CDR1 SGHRS, CDR2 YFSETQ. CDR3 sequence (DNA): TGCGCCAGCAGCTTGTGGGCAGACGGTATCAATGAAAAACTGTTTTTT. It yields the protein CASSLWADGINEKLFF.

The rearrangement joins TRBV28 to TRBJ1-1; D gene uncertain. Trimming shortened V by 5 bases and J by 2 bases, and 15 bases separated the two germline ends. CDR3 size: 15 residues. Germline CDR1 and CDR2: MDHEN and SYDVKM. The CDR3 bases are TGTGCCAGCAGTAGCCTCACATGGACTAACACTGAAGCTTTCTTT. Protein sequence: CASSSLTWTNTEAFF.

CDR3 in DNA: TGTGCCAGCAGTAGGGACAGGACAAAAAACATTCAGTACTTC. Translation: CASSRDRTKNIQYF. V usage is TRBV6-5 and J usage is TRBJ2-4; 8 bases agree with TRBD1. Trimming cost V 5 bases and J 4 bases; bases outside gene matches: 4. Germline V gives CDR1 MNHEY, CDR2 SVGAGI. CDR3 length: 14 residues.

V is TRBV10-3 and J is TRBJ1-2; D not resolved. CDR3 length: 13 residues. The ends were cut back, 2 bases at V and 6 bases at J, with 10 bases in the middle. Germline assignment: CDR1 ENHRY and CDR2 SYGVKD. CDR3 coding DNA: TGTGCCATCAGTGAGAATAGTTTTAATGGCTACACCTTC. Translating it yields CAISENSFNGYTF.

The rearrangement links TRBV10-3 to TRBJ1-5; D is possibly TRBD1 (6 bases). This CDR3 is built from 14 residues. Germline loops: CDR1 ENHRY, CDR2 SYGVKD. Trimming cost V 3 bases and J 4 bases, with 10 bases left between them. CDR3 protein: CAISDQGRNQPQHF. The CDR3 DNA sequence: TGTGCCATCAGTGATCAGGGGCGAAATCAGCCCCAGCATTTT.

The CDR3 DNA reads as TGTGCCAGCAGCTTAGCGTTTCCTAGCGGGCTGGGGGCAGATACGCAGTATTTT. It codes for CASSLAFPSGLGADTQYF. V gene TRBV7-6 combines with J gene TRBJ2-3; 8 positions match TRBD2. Unmatched junction bases numbered 12, after V lost 0 bases and J lost 4 bases. The CDR3 is 18 amino acids. Germline V gene sequence: CDR1 SGHVS, CDR2 FNYEAQ.

This clone was counted a few times. The rearrangement uses TRBV4-2 and TRBJ2-2, with no clear D. Germline values: CDR1 LGHNA, CDR2 YNFKEQ. CDR3 length equals 14 residues. Trimming took 0 bases from V and 8 from J, leaving 10 bases between them. In DNA form, the CDR3 reads TGTGCCAGCAGCCAAGAAACTAATCGTGGGGAGCTGTTTTTT. Protein sequence: CASSQETNRGELFF.

The chain employs TRBV7-9 and TRBJ1-1; 7 bases map to TRBD1. J was trimmed by 4 bases and V by 6 bases; bases with no gene match: 8. The germline gives CDR1 SEHNR, CDR2 FQNEAQ (reference sequence). CDR3 length: 14 amino acids. The CDR3 protein is CASSHQGEGTEAFF. CDR3 nucleotides: TGTGCCAGCAGTCACCAGGGGGAAGGCACTGAAGCTTTCTTT.

The chain has TRBV5-5 and TRBJ2-5; tentative D call: TRBD2 (6 bases). The CDR3 extends over 13 amino acids. From germline, CDR1 is SGHKS and CDR2 YYEKEE (reference sequence). Between the trimmed V and J ends, which lost 6 bases and 2 bases, there was a span of 11 bases. The CDR3 loop is CASTTGRQETQYF. For the CDR3, the DNA is TGTGCCAGCACCACCGGGAGACAAGAGACCCAGTACTTC.

This chain uses TRBV11-2 with TRBJ2-3; D is ambiguous. Trimming took 5 bases from V and 8 from J, leaving 11 bases between them. Per the germline V gene, CDR1 is SGHAT and CDR2 is FQNNGV. The CDR3 is 12 amino acids. Here the CDR3 DNA reads TGTGCCAGCAGCCTCAATGAGCGTACGCAGTATTTT. Translation gives CASSLNERTQYF.

V is TRBV2 and J is TRBJ1-1; unclear D gene. This CDR3 is built from 11 residues. V shed 6 bases and J shed 6 bases, with 8 bases lying between them. Per germline, CDR1 SNHLY and CDR2 FYNNEI. CDR3 bases: TGTGCCAGCAGCTTAGTCCCTGAAGCTTTCTTT. Amino acid sequence: CASSLVPEAFF.

The chain has TRBV30 and TRBJ1-2; D gene uncertain. Germline V gene data show CDR1 as GTSNPN and CDR2 as SVGIG (reference sequence). V was clipped by 3 bases and J by 3 bases, with 8 bases between them. This CDR3 is built from 12 residues. The chain's CDR3 is CAWRLAYYGYTF. CDR3 nucleotide sequence: TGTGCCTGGAGGTTAGCTTACTATGGCTACACCTTC.